The following is a T cell receptor (beta chain) sequence with its context. Its antigen is not known. Produced via immunoSEQ multiplex PCR; TCRdb's table is partial and in-frame only. Here the sample spans 11,000 to 15,000 clones, around 70% being singletons. The average interval from treatment start to post-treatment squamous cell carcinoma sampling was 31 days. This record belongs to a study of T cells in tumors after PD-1 blockade. Regarding the study as a whole: Expanded exhausted CD8+ clones after therapy were mostly novel clonotypes. Clonal replacement appeared only between pre- and post-treatment samples.

The sequencing used tumor tissue, collected after anti-PD-1 treatment. This clonotype originated in a human donor with cutaneous squamous cell carcinoma.

CDR3 region: CASSPGQINSPLHF. CDR3 DNA: TGTGCCAGCAGTCCGGGACAGATCAATTCACCCCTCCACTTT. The V gene is TRBV2, the J gene TRBJ1-6; the match to TRBD1 covers 7 bases. V shed 5 bases and J 7 bases; nucleotides not matched to a gene: 5. The length of the CDR3 is 14 residues. Germline loops: CDR1 SNHLY, CDR2 FYNNEI.